Given below is one TCR beta chain in context. It is likely a read error, because the conserved phenylalanine at the end of the CDR3 is missing. No DNA is shown, since the ends of the CDR3 on it are uncertain; the CDR3 is the one TCRdb lists. RNA transcripts gave rise to amplified TCR beta CDR3 regions. When the TCR CDR3 underwent first-round RT-PCR, the HTBI primer set was used. TCRdb used MiXCR to reprocess the multiplex PCR reads, holding one entry per CDR3 protein. The sample lists 500,000 to 650,000 distinct CDR3 sequences, 35% to 50% occurring once. This specimen comes from a study of T cells in Graves' hyperthyroidism and ophthalmopathy. Germline CDR1 reads ENHRY; CDR2 reads SYGVKD. From its first to its last residue, the CDR3 has 12 amino acids.

Sequenced material: peripheral blood or thyroid tissue (not recorded which). The origin of this receptor is an adult woman with Graves' disease, either hyperthyroidism or ophthalmopathy (not recorded which). V and J are TRBV10-3 and TRBJ1-6; TRBD1, the table's D call, lacks a check against the DNA. The CDR3 sequence: CAISESGTDVYY.